The present T cell receptor beta chain was sequenced within a study of T cells expressing NK-cell markers. As the method of synthesis, 5'RACE template switching with UMIs yielded TCR beta cDNA. TCRdb reprocessed the 5' RACE reads and keeps a single row for each CDR3 protein, giving no DNA. The data show 500,000 to 700,000 distinct CDR3 sequences, and the top ten clones hold roughly 3.5%. Looked up from germline, CDR1 is LGHDT and CDR2 is YNNKEL (reference sequence). This CDR3 is built from 16 residues. With respect to this clonotype: The antigen is unknown.

Notes on the study in general: The same clonotypes also predominated in the CD3+CD56-NKG2C+ fraction of a handful of donors. Whether expanded NKG2C+ T cell clones were HCMV specific stayed uncertain.

The chain combines TRBV3-1 with TRBJ2-3; absent DNA, TCRdb's TRBD2 call cannot be checked. The sequencing input was blood T cells: a sorted CD56 or NKG2C T cell subset, CD4+ or CD8+ T cells, or bulk PBMC T cells (not recorded which). The TCR comes from a man younger than 30 in good health. Here the CDR3 reads CASRGTSGLGGDTQYF.